This is a list of T cell receptor beta chains from one sample in a study of CD8+CD57+ T cells in acquired aplastic anemia. TCRdb used MiXCR to reprocess the reads, holding one entry per CDR3 protein. Here the sample spans 180,000 or so distinct CDR3 sequences, under 55% being singletons. Source material: sorted CD4+, CD8+, or CD8+CD57+ T cells (not recorded which) from PBMCs. The origin of the receptors is a human donor in good health. The CDR3 runs from the conserved cysteine through the conserved F or W. Fields, in order: D gene, J gene, clone size, V gene, CDR3 protein, CDR3 DNA. A D gene is named only where the DNA matches it firmly. Only part of the rows carry a size: once, few, many, or a class if the clone is expanded.

. | TRBJ2-7 | . | TRBV7-6 | CASSLTQDEQYF | TGTGCCAGCAGCTTGACCCAGGACGAGCAGTACTTC
. | TRBJ1-3 | many | TRBV11-2 | CASSRGHSGNTIYF | TGTGCCAGCAGCCGGGGCCACTCTGGAAACACCATATATTTT
. | TRBJ2-5 | . | TRBV10-1 | CASSGRESQETQYF | TGCGCCAGCAGTGGCAGGGAGAGCCAAGAGACCCAGTACTTC
. | TRBJ1-6 | many | TRBV6-5 | CASSYSSRGRSPLHF | TGTGCCAGCAGTTACTCGAGCAGGGGAAGGTCACCCCTCCACTTT
TRBD2 | TRBJ2-1 | . | TRBV15 | CATSSRGLADYNEQFF | TGTGCCACCAGCAGTAGGGGACTAGCGGATTACAATGAGCAGTTCTTC
. | TRBJ2-7 | many | TRBV9 | CASSVKRGIDEQYF | TGTGCCAGCAGCGTCAAGAGGGGAATCGACGAGCAGTACTTC
. | TRBJ2-3 | . | TRBV7-3 | CASSLSVGGRTDTQYF | TGTGCCAGCAGCTTATCCGTCGGGGGCCGCACAGATACGCAGTATTTT
. | TRBJ2-2 | . | TRBV15 | CATSRRQPTGELFF | TGTGCCACCAGCAGACGACAGCCCACCGGGGAGCTGTTTTTT
. | TRBJ2-6 | few | TRBV7-7 | CASSLGGSGANVLTF | TGTGCTAGCAGCTTGGGAGGCTCTGGGGCCAACGTCCTGACTTTC
TRBD1 | TRBJ1-2 | . | TRBV25-1 | CASKGTGGSLRYTF | TGTGCCAGCAAAGGGACAGGGGGGTCCCTACGCTACACCTTC
TRBD1 | TRBJ2-3 | . | TRBV29-1 | CSVNRDRLTDTQYF | TGCAGCGTAAACCGGGACAGACTCACAGATACGCAGTATTTT
. | TRBJ1-2 | . | TRBV5-1 | CASSKENYGYTF | TGCGCCAGCAGTAAGGAGAACTATGGCTACACCTTC
. | TRBJ2-7 | . | TRBV15 | CATSRDRAALEQYF | TGTGCCACCAGCAGAGATCGAGCGGCTCTCGAGCAGTACTTC
TRBD1 | TRBJ1-1 | . | TRBV29-1 | CSVRTGSTEAFF | TGCAGCGTTCGGACAGGGAGCACTGAAGCTTTCTTT
. | TRBJ1-2 | many | TRBV5-1 | CASSLGRIYTF | TGCGCCAGCAGCTTGGGCCGGATCTACACCTTC
. | TRBJ2-7 | few | TRBV25-1 | CASRGPQGLKYEQYF | TGTGCCAGCAGGGGCCCCCAGGGGCTGAAGTACGAGCAGTACTTC
TRBD2 | TRBJ2-1 | many | TRBV20-1 | CSAASSGRMRRDEQFF | TGCAGCGCCGCTTCTAGCGGGCGGATGCGTCGGGATGAGCAGTTCTTC
. | TRBJ1-2 | many | TRBV2 | CASNHPLREGIRYTF | TGTGCCAGCAATCACCCCCTCCGGGAGGGGATTCGCTACACCTTC
. | TRBJ2-3 | . | TRBV6-2/TRBV6-3 | CASSYPAVDTQYF | TGTGCCAGCAGTTACCCCGCAGTAGATACGCAGTATTTT
. | TRBJ2-1 | . | TRBV5-4 | CASSMTRDNEQFF | TGTGCCAGCAGCATGACTAGGGACAATGAGCAGTTCTTC
TRBD1 | TRBJ1-1 | . | TRBV24-1 | CATSGQGDGTEAFF | TGTGCCACCAGTGGTCAGGGGGATGGTACTGAAGCTTTCTTT
. | TRBJ1-1 | . | TRBV7-9 | CASLKDSTEAFF | TGTGCCAGCCTCAAGGACAGCACTGAAGCTTTCTTT
. | TRBJ1-1 | . | TRBV7-3 | CASSLSRTSGSYTEAFF | TGTGCCAGCAGCTTAAGCCGGACTAGCGGGAGTTACACTGAAGCTTTCTTT
TRBD2 | TRBJ2-5 | once | TRBV10-3 | CATSADSGGARETQYF | TGTGCCACCTCGGCGGATAGCGGGGGGGCTAGAGAAACCCAGTACTTC
TRBD2 | TRBJ2-7 | . | TRBV28 | CASSGTSGYYERYF | TGTGCCAGCAGCGGGACTAGCGGATACTACGAGCGGTACTTC
. | TRBJ1-1 | . | TRBV19 | CASRGGKNTEAFF | TGTGCCAGTAGGGGAGGGAAGAACACTGAAGCTTTCTTT
. | TRBJ1-1 | . | TRBV15 | CATSRGREAFF | TGTGCCACCAGCAGGGGGAGGGAAGCTTTCTTT
TRBD2 | TRBJ2-7 | . | TRBV20-1 | CSAVTSGGIYEQYF | TGCAGTGCGGTTACTAGCGGGGGGATCTACGAGCAGTACTTC
TRBD2 | TRBJ2-7 | . | TRBV7-9 | CASRGGLNAYEQYF | TGTGCCAGCCGGGGGGGGCTCAACGCCTACGAGCAGTACTTC
. | TRBJ2-3 | . | TRBV7-9 | CASSFLPVADTQYF | TGTGCCAGCAGCTTTCTACCAGTCGCAGATACGCAGTATTTT
. | TRBJ2-1 | many | TRBV24-1 | CATSDFAGTTNNEQFF | TGTGCCACCAGTGATTTTGCCGGGACCACAAACAATGAGCAGTTCTTC
. | TRBJ2-7 | many | TRBV6-1 | CASRGRSSYEQYF | TGTGCCAGCAGGGGCAGGAGCTCCTACGAGCAGTACTTC
. | TRBJ2-3 | many | TRBV19 | CARDTLISTDTQYF | TGTGCCAGAGACACCTTAATTAGCACAGATACGCAGTATTTT
. | TRBJ2-7 | few | TRBV10-3 | CASTLQETQYF | TGTGCCAGCACCTTACAAGAGACTCAGTACTTC
. | TRBJ2-3 | . | TRBV29-1 | CSVVRGVGDTQYF | TGCAGCGTTGTCAGGGGAGTAGGAGATACGCAGTATTTT
. | TRBJ1-4 | . | TRBV24-1 | CASSRKGQGYEKLFF | TGTGCCAGCAGTCGGAAAGGTCAGGGGTATGAAAAACTGTTTTTT
TRBD1 | TRBJ1-2 | . | TRBV2 | CASSLDRFNCGYTF | TGTGCCAGCAGTCTGGACAGGTTTAACTGTGGCTACACCTTC
. | TRBJ2-7 | many | TRBV20-1 | CSASPTFSSYEQYF | TGCAGTGCTAGCCCGACTTTTAGCTCCTACGAGCAGTACTTC
. | TRBJ2-5 | few | TRBV7-2 | CASSLNSLQETQYF | TGTGCCAGCAGTTTAAATTCCCTGCAAGAGACCCAGTACTTC
. | TRBJ1-2 | many | TRBV29-1 | CSVEGRGRNYGYTF | TGCAGCGTTGAAGGAAGGGGAAGGAACTATGGCTACACCTTC
TRBD1 | TRBJ2-7 | . | TRBV7-9 | CASSPRQGAYEQYF | TGTGCCAGCAGCCCGCGACAGGGGGCTTACGAGCAGTACTTC
. | TRBJ2-7 | . | TRBV24-1 | CATSDFPHKGIGEQYF | TGTGCCACCAGTGATTTTCCCCACAAGGGTATAGGCGAGCAGTACTTC
. | TRBJ1-6 | few | TRBV19 | CASSKGPGTNSPLHF | TGTGCCAGTAGTAAGGGTCCAGGCACCAATTCACCCCTCCACTTT